This T cell receptor (beta chain) was retrieved from a study of T cell changes during pregnancy in multiple sclerosis. Germline V gives CDR1 SNHLY, CDR2 FYNNEI. After removal of 4 bases from V and 6 bases from J, the junction contained 5 bases not matched to a gene. The CDR3 is 15 amino acids. Libraries were prepared by immunoSEQ multiplex PCR; TCRdb keeps only in-frame clonotypes and omits some of them. The sample records tens of thousands of clones, around nine tenths being singletons. This sequence joins TRBV2 and TRBJ2-1, with 11 positions matching TRBD2. The receptor was derived from a female donor in good health, enrolled as a control in a pregnancy study. The starting material was CD4+ T cells from peripheral blood mononuclear cells, obtained in the first trimester of pregnancy. The CDR3 DNA reads as TGTGCCAGCAGTGCACTAGCGGGGGTCCCCAATGAGCAGTTCTTC. This encodes CASSALAGVPNEQFF.